The entry below describes one T cell receptor (beta chain). This sample also contains other DNA sequences that code for the same CDR3. The assay was immunoSEQ multiplex PCR, and TCRdb's table has in-frame clones only and misses some. The repertoire holds some 450,000 clones, with around 90% as singletons. This sample stems from a study of Ad26.COV2.S vaccination and SARS-CoV-2 variants. At the level of the study: Donor participated within the Ad26.COV2.S arm of the COV1001 trial. Dosing was one shot or two shots 56 days apart.

The CDR3 consists of 13 residues. The V gene's germline CDR1 is KGHDR and CDR2 SFDVKD. The V gene lost 4 bases and the J gene lost 5 bases, with 10 bases spanning the gap. The treatment denotes: around 19 received Ad26.COV2.S at low or high dose, single or two shots; several received placebo; per-sample allocation not given. Sampling was done on day 63 after the first vaccine or placebo injection. Recruitment in Boston yielded a donor of adult age, 18-55 years. This material consisted of peripheral blood, taken in a trial of Ad26.COV2.S vaccine versus placebo. The rearrangement joins TRBV24-1 to TRBJ1-2; no definite D call. The TCR sequence derives from a person aged 18-65 years who received the Ad26.COV2.S COVID-19 vaccine or a placebo. The CDR3 spells CATSDPPGYGYTF. CDR3 bases: TGTGCCACCAGTGACCCTCCTGGGTATGGCTACACCTTC.